This T cell receptor (beta chain) was sequenced in a study of T cell responses to AZD1222 COVID-19 vaccine. On this clone itself: The antigen is not known.

This table comes from immunoSEQ multiplex PCR, and its TCRdb copy is limited to in-frame clones, with some not included. Among roughly 150,000 clones listed, roughly nine tenths were seen once. From germline, CDR1 is MGHRA and CDR2 YSYEKL. J lost 0 bases, V lost 1 base, and 3 bases had no gene match. CDR3 length: 15 residues. Study findings and constraints: Baseline serostatus was positive in only five to seven AZD1222 recipients. Spike-wide vaccine-associated CD4 TCRs dominated at 160-218 and 743-854. Possibly, clonal diversity was underestimated; donors were largely white British and included more females.

Source: peripheral blood, taken 28 days after the second AZD1222 dose. The chain carries TRBV4-1 and TRBJ2-7; 7 bases agree with TRBD1. This clonotype was sampled from an adult who received the AZD1222 COVID-19 vaccine. The DNA of the CDR3 is TGCGCCAGCAGCCAAGGGACAGGTAGCTCCTACGAGCAGTACTTC. Its translation: CASSQGTGSSYEQYF.